This paragraph reports one TCR beta chain. It has no known antigen specificity. Base quality data are lacking; no much larger clone is found one base away. TCRbeta CDR3 regions were amplified from genomic DNA by means of the immunoSEQ Assay, a bias-controlled multiplex PCR. Processing in the source paper ran as follows. Nucleated cell counts per sample were estimated from amplification of reference gene primers within the assay. To quantify the absolute abundance of each unique TCRbeta CDR3 rearrangement, sequence reads were collapsed and filtered. For each sample, productive Simpson clonality was calculated as the square root of Simpson's diversity index over productive rearrangements. In TCRdb, the immuneACCESS table is reduced to in-frame sequences with V and J assigned. These tables do not hold every clone; where another copy was compared, an unresolved V gene accounts for under half, and the others remain unexplained. D and trimming come from the DNA, and the V and J calls and clone size come from that table. A total of some 130,000 clones appear in this sample, about 79% of them only once. The leading ten clones occupy 3.5% to 4.5% of the sample.

This record comes from a study of blood T cell repertoires in COVID-19 (dated by TCRdb to the early 2020s). Looking at the study overall: Samples covering the acute and convalescent phases of COVID-19 were provided by collaborators in the United States, Italy and Spain. The repertoires were released in a freely available public database meant as a resource for research on the immune response to SARS-CoV-2. The prospective study material was composed of cDNA or gDNA derived from T cells, B-cell-depleted T cells, or PBMCs. The sample metadata nearly always contained a de-identified subject ID, COVID-19 status, age in years and sex. The samples were drawn from two sources: the first 160 participants of the ongoing ImmuneRACE study, and fewer than 1,500 subjects contributed by 6 global collaborators. Subjects who had been exposed to COVID-19, were actively infected with it, or had recovered from it provided the deeply sampled blood TCRbeta repertoires that made up the dataset. Where available, HLA class I and class II types were taken from metadata supplied by the sample provider and were not determined by assay-based typing. The study at large found these results: The amount of clinical and demographic metadata varied by source and participant and was provided uncurated.

The germline V gene yields MGHRA for CDR1 and YSYEKL for CDR2. V sheds 1 base and J sheds 5 bases, leaving 3 bases between their ends. Including cysteine and phenylalanine, the CDR3 has 11 amino acids. Only the CDR3 DNA is retained, 33 bases long and in frame from the first base. Each collaborating institution followed its own protocols to collect whole blood in K2EDTA tubes. For TCRbeta analysis, collaborator samples were shipped as frozen whole blood, as isolated PBMCs, or as DNA extracted from either sample type. The origin of this receptor is a woman at least 80 years old with acute or convalescent COVID-19. The chain uses TRBV4-1 and TRBJ2-7, with the D gene too uncertain to name. The sequenced sample was peripheral blood. The CDR3 is CASSQGDEQYF. Read as DNA, the sequence is TGCGCCAGCAGCCAAGGCGACGAGCAGTACTTC.